These T cell receptor beta chains were read from a single sample in a study of T cell repertoires in cytomegalovirus infection. Their target antigens are unknown. TCRdb passed the reads through MiXCR, listing each CDR3 protein once. The table includes roughly 990,000 distinct CDR3 sequences, about a third detected once. Source: cultured CD8+ T cells from PBMCs, taken from culture after CMV antigen stimulation. The receptors come from a human donor in good health (CMV status not recorded). Some clones in this sample may be carry-over from other donors' samples. Both conserved end residues are part of each CDR3. A D gene is named only where the DNA matches it firmly. Where a row states a size, it is once, few, many or the class of an expanded clone; other rows omit it.

CASSPTRGNTEAFF	TGTGCCAGCAGCCCAACCCGGGGGAACACTGAAGCTTTCTTT	TRBV5-4	14	TRBJ1-1	.	.
CATIRTGTASNQPQHF	TGTGCCACCATACGAACCGGGACGGCCAGCAATCAGCCCCAGCATTTT	TRBV24-1	16	TRBJ1-5	few	.
CASSPPGQVSDF	TGCGCCAGCAGCCCCCCGGGACAGGTTTCAGACTTC	TRBV5-1	12	TRBJ2-5	.	TRBD1
CASSLRGTKEQYF	TGTGCCAGCAGCCTGAGGGGGACGAAGGAGCAGTACTTC	TRBV3-1	13	TRBJ2-7	.	.
CASSLPGAGQPQHF	TGTGCCAGCAGCTTACCAGGGGCGGGGCAGCCCCAGCATTTT	TRBV7-9	14	TRBJ1-5	.	.
CASSWAPEAFF	TGTGCCAGCAGCTGGGCCCCTGAAGCTTTCTTT	TRBV7-6	11	TRBJ1-1	.	.
CASSPGTGLGDTQYF	TGTGCCAGCAGCCCTGGGACAGGTCTCGGGGATACGCAGTATTTT	TRBV4-2	15	TRBJ2-3	.	TRBD1
CASRNRGGDTHGRYNSPLHF	TGTGCCAGCAGGAACCGCGGGGGGGATACACACGGCAGATATAATTCACCCCTCCACTTT	TRBV25-1	20	TRBJ1-6	.	.
CASSLVETGNEQYF	TGTGCCAGCAGCTTAGTAGAGACAGGGAACGAGCAGTACTTC	TRBV7-4	14	TRBJ2-7	.	TRBD1
CASSFLVAGSSYNEQFF	TGTGCCAGCAGTTTCTTGGTAGCGGGGAGCTCCTACAATGAGCAGTTCTTC	TRBV27	17	TRBJ2-1	.	TRBD2
CASSFLSGGAMETQYF	TGTGCCAGCAGCTTCCTTAGCGGGGGGGCGATGGAGACCCAGTACTTC	TRBV13	16	TRBJ2-5	.	TRBD2
CASKIRVGALTDTQYF	TGCGCCAGCAAGATTCGGGTGGGGGCCCTCACAGATACGCAGTATTTT	TRBV4-1	16	TRBJ2-3	.	.
CASSVELAGDKTSYNEQFF	TGTGCCAGCAGTGTAGAACTAGCGGGGGATAAGACATCCTACAATGAGCAGTTCTTC	TRBV2	19	TRBJ2-1	few	TRBD2
CASSERTGNGYNEQFF	TGTGCCAGCAGTGAAAGGACAGGGAACGGTTACAATGAGCAGTTCTTC	TRBV6-4	16	TRBJ2-1	few	TRBD1
CSARGGGKKTQYF	TGCAGTGCTAGAGGCGGGGGGAAGAAGACCCAGTACTTC	TRBV20-1	13	TRBJ2-5	.	TRBD2
CASSELPGRGLHYGYTF	TGTGCCAGCAGTGAACTACCCGGGCGGGGGCTTCACTATGGCTACACCTTC	TRBV6-1	17	TRBJ1-2	.	.
CSVYPHRGLYGYTF	TGCAGCGTTTACCCCCACAGGGGGCTTTATGGCTACACCTTC	TRBV29-1	14	TRBJ1-2	once	TRBD1
CASSLTWDRMNTEAFF	TGTGCCAGCAGTTTAACTTGGGACAGGATGAACACTGAAGCTTTCTTT	TRBV27	16	TRBJ1-1	.	TRBD1
CSASGPRGRDISPYGYTF	TGCAGTGCTAGTGGGCCTCGGGGACGAGACATTTCCCCCTATGGCTACACCTTC	TRBV20-1	18	TRBJ1-2	once	.
CASEASGAGMETQYF	TGTGCCAGCGAGGCGAGCGGGGCTGGGATGGAGACCCAGTACTTC	TRBV6-5	15	TRBJ2-5	few	TRBD2
CSARDRGGGTEAFF	TGCAGTGCTAGAGATCGTGGGGGTGGGACTGAAGCTTTCTTT	TRBV20-1	14	TRBJ1-1	.	.
CASSYSTGVANTGELFF	TGTGCCAGCAGTTATTCTACAGGGGTAGCGAACACCGGGGAGCTGTTTTTT	TRBV6-1	17	TRBJ2-2	.	TRBD1
CASTSLRPDNEQFF	TGTGCCAGCACTTCCTTACGCCCAGACAATGAGCAGTTCTTC	TRBV28	14	TRBJ2-1	few	.
CASSLSIRSGLAF	TGTGCCAGCAGTTTATCGATCCGATCGGGGCTGGCCTTC	TRBV27	13	TRBJ1-2	few	.
CASSSGQGNYYGYTF	TGTGCCAGCAGCTCCGGACAGGGGAATTACTATGGCTACACCTTC	TRBV7-9	15	TRBJ1-2	few	TRBD1
CASSQEWGAYEQYF	TGCGCCAGCAGCCAAGAATGGGGGGCCTACGAGCAGTACTTC	TRBV4-1	14	TRBJ2-7	few	.
CASSSGIGRLAGGRETQYF	TGTGCCAGCAGTTCGGGTATTGGGAGACTAGCGGGGGGGCGGGAGACCCAGTACTTC	TRBV6-1	19	TRBJ2-5	.	TRBD2
CASRGELAGFQETQYF	TGCGCCAGCAGAGGGGAGCTAGCGGGATTTCAAGAGACCCAGTACTTC	TRBV4-1	16	TRBJ2-5	.	TRBD2
CASLAGGPGETQYF	TGTGCCAGCCTAGCGGGGGGGCCCGGAGAGACCCAGTACTTC	TRBV5-4	14	TRBJ2-5	few	TRBD2
CASSRGGGRSHEQYF	TGTGCCAGCAGTCGGGGCGGGGGGCGGTCCCACGAGCAGTACTTC	TRBV27	15	TRBJ2-7	.	TRBD2
CASSVTRSGANYGYTF	TGTGCCAGCAGTGTTACCCGGTCGGGGGCTAACTATGGCTACACCTTC	TRBV27	16	TRBJ1-2	.	.
CASSIGQQNTEAFF	TGTGCCAGCAGCATCGGACAACAGAACACTGAAGCTTTCTTT	TRBV27	14	TRBJ1-1	.	.
CASSRPGLYNEQFF	TGTGCCAGTAGTAGACCGGGACTGTACAATGAGCAGTTCTTC	TRBV19	14	TRBJ2-1	.	.
CASSYWTVGGNIQYF	TGTGCCAGCAGTTACTGGACAGTAGGGGGAAACATTCAGTACTTC	TRBV12-3/TRBV12-4	15	TRBJ2-4	many	.
CASSQMTGSITEAFF	TGTGCCAGCAGCCAGATGACAGGGTCTATAACTGAAGCTTTCTTT	TRBV14	15	TRBJ1-1	.	TRBD1
CASSIDGAGNTEAFF	TGTGCCAGTAGTATAGATGGGGCAGGGAACACTGAAGCTTTCTTT	TRBV19	15	TRBJ1-1	few	.
CVSSLDQSSGNTIYF	TGTGTCAGCAGTTTGGATCAGAGCTCTGGAAACACCATATATTTT	TRBV12-3/TRBV12-4	15	TRBJ1-3	.	.
CASSPTPFPYEQYF	TGTGCCAGCTCACCAACCCCGTTCCCCTACGAGCAGTACTTC	TRBV18	14	TRBJ2-7	.	.
CASTSDPSSYNSPLHF	TGTGCCAGTACCTCGGACCCAAGCTCCTATAATTCACCCCTCCACTTT	TRBV19	16	TRBJ1-6	few	.
CATSGVAGDKYF	TGTGCCACCAGCGGTGTTGCGGGGGACAAGTACTTC	TRBV15	12	TRBJ2-7	.	.
CASSLNDRVYGYTF	TGTGCCAGCAGCTTGAATGACAGGGTCTATGGCTACACCTTC	TRBV7-9	14	TRBJ1-2	many	TRBD1
CASTLGAVTEAFF	TGTGCCAGCACCCTAGGGGCTGTCACTGAAGCTTTCTTT	TRBV28	13	TRBJ1-1	.	.
CASSSPFWVDGGPPTDTQYF	TGTGCCAGCAGTTCCCCTTTCTGGGTAGATGGGGGCCCCCCCACAGATACGCAGTATTTT	TRBV27	20	TRBJ2-3	few	.
CASSPESGQGNSPLHF	TGTGCCAGCAGCCCCGAATCGGGACAGGGGAATTCACCCCTCCACTTT	TRBV5-4	16	TRBJ1-6	few	TRBD1
CASSLAIATDTQYF	TGTGCCAGCAGCTTAGCTATCGCCACAGATACGCAGTATTTT	TRBV7-6	14	TRBJ2-3	.	.
CASRLTGLGETQYF	TGTGCCAGCAGACTTACGGGACTAGGGGAGACCCAGTACTTC	TRBV6-6	14	TRBJ2-5	few	TRBD2
CASSPGTSLSDTQYF	TGTGCCAGCAGCCCCGGGACTAGCCTCTCAGATACGCAGTATTTT	TRBV7-3	15	TRBJ2-3	few	TRBD2
CASSPGVGGYTF	TGTGCCAGCAGCCCAGGAGTGGGTGGCTACACCTTC	TRBV12-3/TRBV12-4	12	TRBJ1-2	few	.
CASSVRGGPSYGYTF	TGTGCCAGCAGCGTCAGGGGGGGTCCTAGCTATGGCTACACCTTC	TRBV9	15	TRBJ1-2	.	TRBD1
CASSQDRTGLNTDTQYF	TGCGCCAGCAGCCAAGATCGGACGGGACTTAACACAGATACGCAGTATTTT	TRBV4-1	17	TRBJ2-3	few	.
CASSPPDRVFQPQHF	TGTGCTAGCAGCCCCCCAGACAGGGTATTCCAGCCCCAGCATTTT	TRBV7-6	15	TRBJ1-5	.	TRBD1
CASSGLLAGTFTDTQYF	TGTGCCAGCAGTGGACTACTAGCGGGTACCTTCACAGATACGCAGTATTTT	TRBV12-3/TRBV12-4	17	TRBJ2-3	few	TRBD2
CASSQDFPGQGADEQFF	TGTGCCAGCAGCCAAGATTTCCCGGGACAGGGGGCGGATGAGCAGTTCTTC	TRBV3-1	17	TRBJ2-1	few	TRBD1
CASTSVVASVTYNEQFF	TGTGCCAGCACTTCCGTTGTGGCTAGCGTTACCTACAATGAGCAGTTCTTC	TRBV6-2/TRBV6-3	17	TRBJ2-1	.	.
CASSPPRQGDQETQYF	TGTGCCAGCAGTCCTCCGAGACAGGGCGACCAAGAGACCCAGTACTTC	TRBV6-6	16	TRBJ2-5	.	TRBD1
CASFRQNTEAFF	TGTGCCAGCTTTAGACAGAACACTGAAGCTTTCTTT	TRBV6-1	12	TRBJ1-1	many	.
CAISVVRDGPSTDTQYF	TGTGCCATCAGTGTAGTCCGGGACGGTCCTAGCACAGATACGCAGTATTTT	TRBV10-3	17	TRBJ2-3	.	.
CASSLRGGEQYF	TGTGCCAGCAGCCTCAGGGGTGGCGAGCAGTACTTC	TRBV7-2	12	TRBJ2-7	.	.